This T cell receptor (beta chain) stems from a study of technical replicates of blood from a handful of donors. The CDR3 is 19 amino acids. Germline V gene lookup returns CDR1 SGHRS and CDR2 YFSETQ. V was cut by 4 bases and J by 4 bases, with 27 bases left in between. Profiling relied on immunoSEQ multiplex PCR, and the TCRdb table lists in-frame clones only, not all of them. This table holds tens of thousands of clones, 95% to 98% found once. The rearrangement uses TRBV5-1 and TRBJ2-1, with a weak D call TRBD2 (8 bases). The TCR comes from a human donor in good health. The sequencing input was T cells isolated from PBMCs. The DNA of the CDR3 is TGCGCCAGCAGCCCACCTACTAGCGGAGTAGGGGGCGTTTACAATGAGCAGTTCTTC. It yields the protein CASSPPTSGVGGVYNEQFF. Full variable domain (missing parts from reference TRBV5-1 and TRBJ2-1): KAGVTQTPRYLIKTRGQQVTLSCSPISGHRSVSWYQQTPGQGLQFLFEYFSETQRNKGNFPGRFSGRQFSNSRSEMNVSTLELGDSALYLCASSPPTSGVGGVYNEQFFGPGTRLTVL.